The clone carrying this T cell receptor beta chain was picked up many times. Its cognate antigen is unknown. For TCRbeta, the library was prepared with unique molecular identifiers. TCRdb reprocessed the PCR reads with MiXCR, giving one entry per CDR3 protein. The sample yields 150,000 to 250,000 distinct CDR3 sequences, 5% to 6.5% seen once. The source of the sample is a study of T-cell reconstitution after alpha-beta-depleted transplantation in children. The CDR3 has 11 residues. V was pared by 5 bases and J by 5 bases, with 7 bases between. Germline loops: CDR1 MGHRA, CDR2 YSYEKL. Study-level points and caveats: A year post-transplant, T-cell counts and diversity derived mostly from newly produced T cells. Several patients had high TCRbeta diversity at day 60; it came from surviving recipient T cells and thymic progenitors. Where alpha-beta T cells came from about two months after transplant was reportedly several hundred expanded graft clones.

This sample comprised PBMCs, obtained before TCRalphabeta/CD19-depleted stem cell transplant. The clonotype was recovered from a girl under three years old with combined immunodeficiency, due to receive a stem cell transplant. V is TRBV4-1 and J is TRBJ2-7; D not certain. The CDR3 here is CASSAPNEQYF. CDR3 DNA: TGCGCCAGCAGCGCCCCCAACGAGCAGTACTTC.